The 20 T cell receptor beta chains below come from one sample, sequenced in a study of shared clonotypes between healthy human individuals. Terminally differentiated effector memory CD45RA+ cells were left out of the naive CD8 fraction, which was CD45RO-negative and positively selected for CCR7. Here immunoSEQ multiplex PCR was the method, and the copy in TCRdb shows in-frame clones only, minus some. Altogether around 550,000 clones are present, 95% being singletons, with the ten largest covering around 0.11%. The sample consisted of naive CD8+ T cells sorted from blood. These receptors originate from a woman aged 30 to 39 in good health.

CDR3 amino acids: CASSRTGYSNQPQHF. The CDR3, as DNA: TGTGCCAGCAGTCGGACCGGATATAGCAATCAGCCCCAGCATTTT. This chain uses TRBV28 with TRBJ1-5; no clear D gene. The length of the CDR3 is 15 residues. Germline CDR1 and CDR2: MDHEN and SYDVKM. Trimming took 5 bases from V and 0 from J, leaving 11 bases between them.

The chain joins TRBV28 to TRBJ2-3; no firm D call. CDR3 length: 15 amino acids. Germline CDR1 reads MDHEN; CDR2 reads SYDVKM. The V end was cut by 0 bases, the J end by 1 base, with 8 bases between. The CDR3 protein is CASSLWVRGTDTQYF. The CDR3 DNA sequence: TGTGCCAGCAGTTTATGGGTACGTGGCACAGATACGCAGTATTTT.

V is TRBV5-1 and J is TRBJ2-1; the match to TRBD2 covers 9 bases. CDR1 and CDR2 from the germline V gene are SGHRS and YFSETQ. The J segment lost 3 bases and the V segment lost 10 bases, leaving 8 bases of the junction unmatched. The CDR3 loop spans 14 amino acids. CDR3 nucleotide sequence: TGCGCCTCCTCATTAGCGGGAGTCTACAATGAGCAGTTCTTC. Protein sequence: CASSLAGVYNEQFF.

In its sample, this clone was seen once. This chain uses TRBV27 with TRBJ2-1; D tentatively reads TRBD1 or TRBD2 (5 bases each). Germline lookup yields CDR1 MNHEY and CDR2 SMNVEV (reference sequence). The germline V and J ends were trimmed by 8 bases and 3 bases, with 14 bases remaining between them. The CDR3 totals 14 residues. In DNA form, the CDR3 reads TGTGCCAGCTTACCCGGGGCCGGCTACAATGAGCAGTTCTTC. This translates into CASLPGAGYNEQFF.

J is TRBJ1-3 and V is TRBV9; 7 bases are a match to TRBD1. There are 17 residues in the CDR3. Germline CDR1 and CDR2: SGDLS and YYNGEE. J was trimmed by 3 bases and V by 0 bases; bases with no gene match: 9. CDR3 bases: TGTGCCAGCAGCGTAGTCTTTGAGACAGGGCTTGGAAACACCATATATTTT. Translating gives CASSVVFETGLGNTIYF.

The DNA for the CDR3 is TGTGCCAGCAGACCACAGGATTTTAGCAATCAGCCCCAGCATTTT. Translated: CASRPQDFSNQPQHF. This chain joins TRBV4-2 and TRBJ1-5; D might be TRBD1 (5 bases). CDR3 size: 15 residues. Germline loops: CDR1 LGHNA, CDR2 YNFKEQ. Trimming took 6 bases from V and 0 from J, leaving 12 bases between them.

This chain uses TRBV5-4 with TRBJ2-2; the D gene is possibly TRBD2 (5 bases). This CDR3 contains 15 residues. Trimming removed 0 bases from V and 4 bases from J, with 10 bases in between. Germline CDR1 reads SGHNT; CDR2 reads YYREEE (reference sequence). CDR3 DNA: TGTGCCAGCAGCTTGGGGCGGGCGGGCACCGGGGAGCTGTTTTTT. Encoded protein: CASSLGRAGTGELFF.

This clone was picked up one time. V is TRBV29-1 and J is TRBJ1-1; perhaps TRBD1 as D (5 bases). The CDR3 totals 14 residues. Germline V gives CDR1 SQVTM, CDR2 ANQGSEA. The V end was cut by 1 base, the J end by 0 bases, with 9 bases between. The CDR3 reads CSVEVSGMNTEAFF. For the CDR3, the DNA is TGCAGCGTTGAAGTTTCAGGGATGAACACTGAAGCTTTCTTT. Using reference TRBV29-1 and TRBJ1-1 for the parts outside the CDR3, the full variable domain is SAVISQKPSRDICQRGTSLTIQCQVDSQVTMMFWYRQQPGQSLTLIATANQGSEATYESGFVIDKFPISRPNLTFSTLTVSNMSPEDSSIYLCSVEVSGMNTEAFFGQGTRLTVV.

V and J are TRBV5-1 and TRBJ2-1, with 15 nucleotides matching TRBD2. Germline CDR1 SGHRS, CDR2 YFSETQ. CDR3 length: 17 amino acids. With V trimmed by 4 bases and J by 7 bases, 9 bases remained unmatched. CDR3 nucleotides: TGCGCCAGCAGCCCGGATCCGGGACTAGCGGGAGGTAATGAGCAGTTCTTC. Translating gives CASSPDPGLAGGNEQFF. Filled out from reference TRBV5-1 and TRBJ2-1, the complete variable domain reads KAGVTQTPRYLIKTRGQQVTLSCSPISGHRSVSWYQQTPGQGLQFLFEYFSETQRNKGNFPGRFSGRQFSNSRSEMNVSTLELGDSALYLCASSPDPGLAGGNEQFFGPGTRLTVL.

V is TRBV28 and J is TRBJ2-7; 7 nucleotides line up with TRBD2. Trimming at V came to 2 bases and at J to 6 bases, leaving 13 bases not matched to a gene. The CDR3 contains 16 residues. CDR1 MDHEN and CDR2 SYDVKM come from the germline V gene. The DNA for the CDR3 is TGTGCCAGCAGTTTACCTTCGGCTAGCGGCGCGCTCGAGCAGTACTTC. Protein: CASSLPSASGALEQYF.

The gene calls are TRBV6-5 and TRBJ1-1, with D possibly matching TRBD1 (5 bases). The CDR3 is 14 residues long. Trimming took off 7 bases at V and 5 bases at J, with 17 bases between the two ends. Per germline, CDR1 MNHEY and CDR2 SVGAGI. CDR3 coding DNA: TGTGCCAGCAACACCCAATGGGGGAATACTGAAGCTTTCTTT. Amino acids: CASNTQWGNTEAFF.

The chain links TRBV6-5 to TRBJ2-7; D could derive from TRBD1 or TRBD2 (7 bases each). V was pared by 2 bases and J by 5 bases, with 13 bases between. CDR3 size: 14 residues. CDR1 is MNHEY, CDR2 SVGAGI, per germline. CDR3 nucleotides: TGTGCCAGCAGTTACGCAGGGGGGGGGCACGAGCAGTACTTC. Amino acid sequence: CASSYAGGGHEQYF.

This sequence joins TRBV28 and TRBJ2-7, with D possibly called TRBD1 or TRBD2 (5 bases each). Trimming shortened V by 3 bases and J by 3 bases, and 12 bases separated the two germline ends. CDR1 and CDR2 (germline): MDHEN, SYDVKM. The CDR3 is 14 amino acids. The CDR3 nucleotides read TGTGCCAGCAGTTTTCCCGGGACCTACTACGAGCAGTACTTC. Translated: CASSFPGTYYEQYF.

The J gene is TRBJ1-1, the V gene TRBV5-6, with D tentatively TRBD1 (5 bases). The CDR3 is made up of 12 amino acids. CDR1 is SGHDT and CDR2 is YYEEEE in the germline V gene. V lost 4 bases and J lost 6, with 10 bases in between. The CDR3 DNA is TGTGCCAGCAGCCAGACAGATTCTGAAGCTTTCTTT. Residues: CASSQTDSEAFF. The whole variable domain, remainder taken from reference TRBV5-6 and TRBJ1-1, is DAGVTQSPTHLIKTRGQQVTLRCSPKSGHDTVSWYQQALGQGPQFIFQYYEEEERQRGNFPDRFSGHQFPNYSSELNVNALLLGDSALYLCASSQTDSEAFFGQGTRLTVV.

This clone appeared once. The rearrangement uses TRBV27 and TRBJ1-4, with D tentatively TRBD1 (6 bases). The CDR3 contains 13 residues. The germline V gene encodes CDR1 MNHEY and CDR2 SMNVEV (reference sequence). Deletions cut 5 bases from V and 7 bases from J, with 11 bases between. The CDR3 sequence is CASSTGGFEKLFF. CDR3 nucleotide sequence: TGTGCCAGCAGTACGGGGGGCTTTGAAAAACTGTTTTTT.

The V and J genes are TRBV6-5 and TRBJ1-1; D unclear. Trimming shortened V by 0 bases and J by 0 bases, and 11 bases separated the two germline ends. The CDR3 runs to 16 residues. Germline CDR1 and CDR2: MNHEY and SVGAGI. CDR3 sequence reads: CASSYSIKPMNTEAFF. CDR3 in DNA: TGTGCCAGCAGTTACTCGATAAAGCCTATGAACACTGAAGCTTTCTTT.

The CDR3 DNA follows: TGTGCCAGCAGGGGCCGCTCCTACGAGCAGTACTTC. Encoded protein: CASRGRSYEQYF. The chain links TRBV27 to TRBJ2-5; no clear D gene. The end of the DNA is better explained by TRBJ2-7, so the J call may be wrong. The CDR3 has 12 amino acids. From germline, CDR1 is MNHEY and CDR2 SMNVEV (reference sequence).

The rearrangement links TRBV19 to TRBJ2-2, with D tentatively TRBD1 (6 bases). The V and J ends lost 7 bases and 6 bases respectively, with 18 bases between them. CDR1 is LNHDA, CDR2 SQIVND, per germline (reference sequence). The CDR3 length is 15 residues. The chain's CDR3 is CASIPQGSEAGELFF. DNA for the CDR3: TGTGCCAGTATTCCACAGGGAAGCGAGGCCGGGGAGCTGTTTTTT.

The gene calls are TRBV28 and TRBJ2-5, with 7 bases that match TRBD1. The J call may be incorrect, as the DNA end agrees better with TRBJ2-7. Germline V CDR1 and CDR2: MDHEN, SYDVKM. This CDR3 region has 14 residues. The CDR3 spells CASSLYRGSYEQYF. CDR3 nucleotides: TGTGCCAGCAGTTTATACAGGGGATCCTACGAGCAGTACTTC.

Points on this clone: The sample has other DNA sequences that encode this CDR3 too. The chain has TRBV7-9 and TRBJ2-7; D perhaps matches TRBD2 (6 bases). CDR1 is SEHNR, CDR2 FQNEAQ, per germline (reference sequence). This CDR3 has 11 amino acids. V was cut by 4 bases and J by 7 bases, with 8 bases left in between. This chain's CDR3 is CASSSGGEQYF. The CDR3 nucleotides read TGTGCCAGCAGCTCTGGGGGGGAGCAGTACTTC.